One and the same sample provided the 19 T cell receptor beta chains below, sequenced in a study of spatial heterogeneity in lung cancer. Time point in this sample: sample taken at primary tumor resection. Antigens for these TCRs are unknown. Study results and limitations: The study found that expanded intratumoral alpha and beta TCR counts tracked tumor mutation counts.

One entry per CDR3 protein, called by TCRdb with MiXCR from the 5' RACE reads. The table lists about 17,000 distinct CDR3 sequences, roughly 6% of them singletons, with roughly 6.6% in the top ten. The source was lung tumor tissue, collected at surgery. All receptors derive from a male donor with early-stage non-small cell lung cancer.

This clonotype was counted ten times or more. Little can be read into the size of this beta chain, an off-target read in a library designed for alpha chains. The chain couples TRBV5-1 to TRBJ2-3; 10 nucleotides align to TRBD2. The V and J ends lost 7 bases and 4 bases, in that order; junction bases with no gene match: 6. CDR1 and CDR2 from the germline V gene are SGHRS and YFSETQ. This CDR3 has 14 amino acids. The CDR3 region is CASSSGGAADTQYF. CDR3 nucleotides: TGCGCCAGCTCAAGCGGGGGGGCGGCAGATACGCAGTATTTT.

This clonotype came up many times. A library prepared for alpha chains yielded this beta chain as an off-target read; its size is of little meaning. The rearrangement uses TRBV7-6 and TRBJ2-7; 9 nucleotides agree with TRBD2. The germline CDR1 and CDR2 sequences are SGHVS and FNYEAQ. J gave up 3 bases and V 5 bases, and 8 bases lay outside the gene matches. The CDR3 extends over 15 amino acids. The CDR3 DNA sequence: TGTGCCAGCAGCCCCGTAGCGGGAGCCGTCTACGAGCAGTACTTC. Its protein product is CASSPVAGAVYEQYF. The full variable domain, its missing parts supplied by reference TRBV7-6 and TRBJ2-7, is GAGVSQSPRYKVTKRGQDVALRCDPISGHVSLYWYRQALGQGPEFLTYFNYEAQQDKSGLPNDRFSAERPEGSISTLTIQRTEQRDSAMYRCASSPVAGAVYEQYFGPGTRLTVT.

This clonotype was found many times. This beta chain represents an off-target read in a library built for alpha chains; its size is of limited meaning. V usage is TRBV3-1 and J usage is TRBJ2-3, with no clear D. Looked up from germline, CDR1 is LGHDT and CDR2 is YNNKEL (reference sequence). There are 15 residues in the CDR3. With 4 bases removed from V and 6 bases from J, the gap between germline ends came to 17 bases. CDR3 bases: TGTGCCAGCAGCCCCCAAGGTAGTTGGTCGGATACGCAGTATTTT. Residues: CASSPQGSWSDTQYF.

This clonotype was observed at least ten times. This beta chain is an off-target read within a library intended for alpha chains, so its frequency means little. The CDR3 is CASSSDRGSEAFF. The CDR3 DNA sequence: TGTGCCAGCAGTTCAGACAGGGGGTCTGAAGCTTTCTTT. The chain uses TRBV28 and TRBJ1-1, with 9 bases fitting TRBD1. In germline, CDR1 is MDHEN, CDR2 SYDVKM. Trimming cost V 4 bases and J 6 bases; bases outside gene matches: 3. The length of the CDR3 is 13 residues.

This clonotype was seen ten or more times. With the library built for alpha chains, this beta chain is off target and its frequency is not meaningful. The chain uses TRBV3-1 and TRBJ1-4; D unresolved. Trimming took 4 bases from V and 4 from J, leaving 10 bases between them. CDR1 is LGHDT, CDR2 YNNKEL, per germline (reference sequence). CDR3 length: 14 amino acids. The CDR3 DNA follows: TGTGCCAGCAGCCCAACGGTAGTTAATGAAAAACTGTTTTTT. This translates into CASSPTVVNEKLFF.

Within the sample, this clonotype is medium-sized. For a library built for alpha chains, this beta chain is a stray read; little rests on its size. The chain couples TRBV29-1 to TRBJ2-1, with TRBD2 as a possible D gene (6 bases). CDR1 is SQVTM, CDR2 ANQGSEA, per germline. Trimming removed 4 bases at V and 5 bases at J, with 21 bases between. CDR3 size: 16 residues. CDR3 sequence (DNA): TGCAGCGTTGGTGGGGGTGCGGCGGGACCCCACAATGAGCAGTTCTTC. This gives the protein CSVGGGAAGPHNEQFF.

This clonotype was detected many times. This beta chain is a stray sequence in a library constructed for alpha chains; its clone size is not meaningful. This chain joins TRBV6-5 and TRBJ1-4; D not resolved. Per germline, CDR1 MNHEY and CDR2 SVGAGI. The V and J ends lost 0 bases and 10 bases respectively, with 9 bases between them. The CDR3 sequence is 13 residues long. The chain's CDR3 is CASSYSLTGKLFF. The CDR3 bases are TGTGCCAGCAGTTACTCCCTAACGGGAAAACTGTTTTTT.

Many counts were recorded for this clonotype. Because this beta chain is a stray read in a library intended to capture alpha chains, its abundance should not be given much weight. In DNA, the CDR3 is TGCGCCAGCAGCTCAGGGGTGAGCTCCTACAATGAGCAGTTCTTC. This translates into CASSSGVSSYNEQFF. The rearrangement uses TRBV5-1 and TRBJ2-1; TRBD1 might be the D (6 bases). The V end lost 3 bases, the J end lost 0 bases, and 10 bases lay between the germline ends. The CDR3 is 15 amino acids. CDR1 is SGHRS, CDR2 YFSETQ, per germline.

This clonotype was observed at least ten times. Little can be read into the size of this beta chain, an off-target read in a library designed for alpha chains. The chain carries TRBV15 and TRBJ1-4; D unresolved. The CDR3 extends over 12 amino acids. Between the trimmed V and J ends, which lost 3 bases and 8 bases, there was a span of 7 bases. Per the germline V gene, CDR1 is LNHNV and CDR2 is YYDKDF (reference sequence). This CDR3 is CATSSRGEKLFF. CDR3 in DNA: TGTGCCACCAGCAGTCGGGGAGAAAAACTGTTTTTT.

The sample holds a few counts of this clonotype. This beta chain turned up in a library designed for alpha chains; as an off-target read, its abundance says little. The rearrangement joins TRBV7-6 to TRBJ2-7; 9 nucleotides match TRBD2. The junction had 7 bases not matched to a gene; V was cut back by 4 bases and J by 6 bases. The CDR3 has 14 residues. From germline, CDR1 is SGHVS and CDR2 FNYEAQ. The CDR3 loop is CASSSTSGWGEQYF. CDR3 sequence (DNA): TGTGCCAGCAGCTCCACTAGCGGGTGGGGCGAGCAGTACTTC.

This clonotype was counted many times. Within a library made for alpha chains, this beta chain is off target, and its count is uninformative. The rearrangement joins TRBV19 to TRBJ1-5, with D unresolved. Germline CDR1 is LNHDA and CDR2 is SQIVND (reference sequence). This CDR3 comprises 14 residues. V lost 3 bases and J lost 6, with 12 bases in between. The CDR3 nucleotides are TGTGCCAGTAGTATTTGGGGAGATGGTCAGCCCCAGCATTTT. It translates to CASSIWGDGQPQHF.

At least ten counts were recorded for this clonotype. This beta chain slipped into a library made for alpha chains as a stray read, so its size is not meaningful. The V and J genes are TRBV7-9 and TRBJ2-7; D remains ambiguous. CDR3 length: 12 amino acids. Trimming took 5 bases from V and 2 from J, leaving 7 bases between them. The germline gives CDR1 SEHNR, CDR2 FQNEAQ (reference sequence). CDR3 DNA: TGTGCCAGCAGCCTAAGACCCTACGAGCAGTACTTC. Its translation is CASSLRPYEQYF.

The sample holds many counts of this clonotype. The library was prepared for alpha chains; this beta chain is a stray read, so its frequency means little. The chain recombines TRBV20-1 with TRBJ2-7, with 11 bases aligning to TRBD2. CDR1 and CDR2 from the germline V gene are DFQATT and SNEGSKA (reference sequence). The CDR3 spans 15 residues. V lost 0 bases, J lost 3 bases, and 4 bases stayed unmatched. The DNA of the CDR3 is TGCAGTGCTAGAGATTTGGGGACTAGCGGCTACGAGCAGTACTTC. Translated: CSARDLGTSGYEQYF.

This clonotype is termed medium-sized (0.01 to 0.1%). Because the library targeted alpha chains, this beta chain is an off-target read whose size means little. The chain has TRBV7-9 and TRBJ2-2; 7 bases are shared with TRBD1. This CDR3 contains 14 residues. The ends lost 5 bases at V and 4 bases at J; junction bases unmatched: 4. The germline gives CDR1 SEHNR, CDR2 FQNEAQ (reference sequence). The CDR3 region has the DNA TGTGCCAGCAGCCCACACAGGGGCACCGGGGAGCTGTTTTTT. Translation: CASSPHRGTGELFF.

Worth noting for this clonotype: The library was designed around alpha chains, so this beta chain is a stray read whose abundance carries little weight. The V gene is TRBV5-1, the J gene TRBJ2-5; 8 positions agree with TRBD1. The CDR3 is made up of 14 amino acids. Germline V gene lookup returns CDR1 SGHRS and CDR2 YFSETQ. The V gene end was trimmed by 3 bases and the J gene end by 5 bases; junction bases not matched to a gene: 6. In DNA form, the CDR3 reads TGCGCCAGCAGCTGGACACAGGGGGTGGAGACCCAGTACTTC. This codes for CASSWTQGVETQYF.

Only a few counts were recorded for this clonotype. In a library made to pick up alpha chains, this beta chain is a stray read with a size that means little. V is TRBV11-2 and J is TRBJ1-6; possibly TRBD1 for D (5 bases). Germline V gene sequence: CDR1 SGHAT, CDR2 FQNNGV. V was cut by 7 bases and J by 6 bases, with 19 bases left in between. CDR3 length: 16 residues. CDR3 loop: CASIWDGSQGNSPLHF. The DNA for the CDR3 is TGTGCCAGCATTTGGGATGGATCGCAGGGTAATTCACCCCTCCACTTT. Looking up the rest from reference TRBV11-2 and TRBJ1-6 gives the full variable domain: EAGVAQSPRYKIIEKRQSVAFWCNPISGHATLYWYQQILGQGPKLLIQFQNNGVVDDSQLPKDRFSAERLKGVDSTLKIQPAKLEDSAVYLCASIWDGSQGNSPLHFGNGTRLTVT.

This clonotype was observed many times. The library was prepared for alpha chains; this beta chain is a stray read, so its frequency means little. The chain is built from TRBV29-1 and TRBJ1-1, with 7 bases that match TRBD1. Germline trimming cut 6 bases from V and 7 bases from J; bases unmatched to any gene: 2. CDR1 and CDR2 (germline): SQVTM, ANQGSEA. The CDR3 contains 10 residues. CDR3 in amino acids: CSVRQGEAFF. The CDR3 DNA is TGCAGCGTCCGACAGGGTGAAGCTTTCTTT.

A few counts support this clonotype. This beta chain is an unintended read in a library built for alpha chains; its size means little. The rearrangement links TRBV10-3 to TRBJ2-3, with 8 bases fitting TRBD2. V dropped 5 bases and J dropped 0; count of bases not matched to a gene: 4. The CDR3 is made up of 15 amino acids. The germline V gene has CDR1 ENHRY and CDR2 SYGVKD. The CDR3 DNA follows: TGTGCCATCAGTCGGGAGGGACCTAGCACAGATACGCAGTATTTT. Its protein is CAISREGPSTDTQYF.

This clonotype has a count of ten or more. The library was prepared for alpha chains; this beta chain is a stray read, so its frequency means little. The V call is TRBV19, the J call TRBJ1-2, with 7 bases aligning to TRBD1. The germline V gene has CDR1 LNHDA and CDR2 SQIVND (reference sequence). V shed 2 bases and J 4 bases; nucleotides not matched to a gene: 7. The length of the CDR3 is 15 residues. CDR3 loop: CASSIIWRTGYGYTF. Written as DNA, the CDR3 is TGTGCCAGTAGTATAATTTGGAGGACAGGCTATGGCTACACCTTC.